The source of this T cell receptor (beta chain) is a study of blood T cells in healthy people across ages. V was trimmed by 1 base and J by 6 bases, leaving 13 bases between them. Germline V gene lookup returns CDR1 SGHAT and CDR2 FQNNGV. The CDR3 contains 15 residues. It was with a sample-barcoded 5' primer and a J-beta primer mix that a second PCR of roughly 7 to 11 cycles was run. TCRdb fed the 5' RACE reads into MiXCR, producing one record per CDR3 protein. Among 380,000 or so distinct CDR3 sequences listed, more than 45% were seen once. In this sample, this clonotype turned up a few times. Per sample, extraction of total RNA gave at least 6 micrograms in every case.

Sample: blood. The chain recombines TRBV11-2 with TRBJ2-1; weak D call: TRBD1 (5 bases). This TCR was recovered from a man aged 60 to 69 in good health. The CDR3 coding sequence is TGTGCCAGCAGCTTAGGGGCCGGCAGGGTCAATGAGCAGTTCTTC. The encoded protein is CASSLGAGRVNEQFF.